A single sample is the source of the 25 T cell receptor beta chains below, sequenced in a study of PD-1 blockade in classical Hodgkin lymphoma (dated by TCRdb to about 2020). Receptor libraries were prepared by the immunoSEQ multiplex PCR assay. In TCRdb, the immuneACCESS table is reduced to in-frame sequences with V and J assigned. These tables do not hold every clone; where another copy was compared, an unresolved V gene accounts for under half, and the others remain unexplained. For this sample there are nearly 25,000 clones; 65% to 90% appear just once. The top ten constitute around 19% of the sample. The time point label, read with the paper, signifies: cycle 2 day 1 (C2D1) of nivolumab. Every trial patient had relapsed after autologous stem cell transplantation, and cohorts A, B and C differed in prior brentuximab vedotin exposure. Specimen: peripheral blood mononuclear cells (PBMCs), collected before the second cycle of nivolumab. These receptors came from a human donor with classical Hodgkin lymphoma.

V and J are TRBV4-2 and TRBJ1-5; D gene uncertain. This CDR3 has 14 amino acids. V was shortened by 0 bases and J by 5 bases, with 8 bases between the two germline ends. Germline V gene lookup returns CDR1 LGHNA and CDR2 YNFKEQ. The DNA for the CDR3 is TGTGCCAGCAGCCAAGACCGATGGGATCAGCCCCAGCATTTT. Translated: CASSQDRWDQPQHF.

The sample holds one count of this clone. The chain combines TRBV19 with TRBJ1-4; D unresolved. CDR1 is LNHDA, CDR2 SQIVND, per germline (reference sequence). This CDR3 spans 13 amino acids. The V and J ends lost 10 bases and 8 bases respectively, with 17 bases between them. CDR3 region: CAISAREGEKLFF. The CDR3 nucleotides are TGTGCCATCTCTGCCCGGGAAGGGGAAAAACTGTTTTTT.

The chain uses TRBV5-1 and TRBJ2-7; D gene ambiguous. This CDR3 is built from 11 residues. The germline V gene encodes CDR1 SGHRS and CDR2 YFSETQ. The V and J ends lost 4 bases and 4 bases respectively, with 6 bases between them. The CDR3 here is CASSNQYEQYF. The CDR3 DNA reads TGCGCCAGCAGCAACCAGTACGAGCAGTACTTC.

V is TRBV5-1 and J is TRBJ1-6; TRBD1 matches at 8 bases. Germline V lookup: CDR1 SGHRS, CDR2 YFSETQ. This CDR3 has 15 residues. Losses at the gene ends were 4 bases for V and 10 bases for J; bases not matched to a gene: 10. The CDR3: CASSPADRVESPLHF. DNA for the CDR3: TGCGCCAGCAGCCCGGCGGACAGGGTGGAGTCACCCCTCCACTTT.

There are a few counts of this clone. CDR3 sequence: CASDKRGGYNEQFF. CDR3 DNA sequence: TGTGCCAGCGATAAGCGGGGGGGATACAATGAGCAGTTCTTC. The chain couples TRBV2 to TRBJ2-1; 10 bases line up with TRBD2. The CDR3 contains 14 residues. Germline lookup yields CDR1 SNHLY and CDR2 FYNNEI. V trimming: 8 bases; J trimming: 4 bases; junction bases outside the gene matches: 5.

The chain is built from TRBV6-1 and TRBJ2-1; possible D gene TRBD2, 5 bases. CDR3 length equals 16 residues. Germline CDR1 MNHNS, CDR2 SASEGT. V lost 2 bases, J lost 5 bases, and 16 bases lay in between. The CDR3 protein is CASSESFFSGNNEQFF. CDR3 bases: TGTGCCAGCAGTGAAAGTTTTTTCTCGGGGAACAATGAGCAGTTCTTC.

The sample holds one count of this clone. The J gene is TRBJ2-1, the V gene TRBV2; TRBD1 aligns across 8 bases. The CDR3 sequence is 15 residues long. The V and J ends lost 5 bases and 8 bases, in that order; junction bases with no gene match: 11. Germline V gene sequence: CDR1 SNHLY, CDR2 FYNNEI. CDR3 region: CASSITGDRTHEQFF. Here the CDR3 DNA reads TGTGCCAGCAGTATAACAGGGGACAGGACGCATGAGCAGTTCTTC.

This clone was detected only once. The chain employs TRBV6-5 and TRBJ1-2; perhaps TRBD1 as D (6 bases). This CDR3 is 13 amino acids long. Trimming pared 10 bases from V and 1 base from J, leaving 13 bases between. Germline loops: CDR1 MNHEY, CDR2 SVGAGI. The CDR3 region has the DNA TGTGCCACCTACAGGGCAGATAACTATGGCTACACCTTC. Amino acids: CATYRADNYGYTF.

This sequence joins TRBV30 and TRBJ2-7, with TRBD1 matching over 9 bases. CDR3 size: 14 residues. Trimming cost V 3 bases and J 4 bases; bases outside gene matches: 7. CDR1 and CDR2 (germline): GTSNPN, SVGIG (reference sequence). DNA for the CDR3: TGTGCCTGGAGGGGGACAGGGAATTCTTACGAGCAGTACTTC. This gives the protein CAWRGTGNSYEQYF.

In this sample, this clone turned up a few times. The chain employs TRBV10-3 and TRBJ2-7; no clear D. V was trimmed by 0 bases and J by 2 bases, leaving 14 bases between them. This CDR3 has 16 residues. The germline V gene has CDR1 ENHRY and CDR2 SYGVKD. The CDR3: CAISESKGLRPYEQYF. The CDR3 bases are TGTGCCATCAGTGAGTCGAAAGGTCTCAGGCCCTACGAGCAGTACTTC.

The V call is TRBV29-1, the J call TRBJ2-3; TRBD2 aligns across 9 bases. From germline, CDR1 is SQVTM and CDR2 ANQGSEA. J gave up 2 bases and V 6 bases, and 6 bases lay outside the gene matches. The CDR3 loop spans 14 amino acids. The CDR3 DNA follows: TGCAGCGTCACTGTAGCGGGGGTCACAGATACGCAGTATTTT. Residues: CSVTVAGVTDTQYF.

The V gene is TRBV28, the J gene TRBJ2-1; TRBD2 agrees at 10 bases. In germline, CDR1 is MDHEN, CDR2 SYDVKM. This CDR3 contains 15 residues. V lost 3 bases to trimming and J lost 9 bases; unmatched junction nucleotides: 8. CDR3 in DNA: TGTGCCAGCAGTTTCGAAGCGGGAGGGATGGTTGAGCAGTTCTTC. Residues: CASSFEAGGMVEQFF.

V is TRBV11-3 and J is TRBJ1-1; D not certain. Germline values: CDR1 SGHNT, CDR2 YENEEA. Trimming shortened V by 5 bases and J by 3 bases, and 10 bases separated the two germline ends. The CDR3 runs to 13 residues. The CDR3 sequence is CASSLGLDTEAFF. Written as DNA, the CDR3 is TGTGCCAGCAGCCTGGGGTTGGACACTGAAGCTTTCTTT. The full variable domain, with the rest looked up from reference TRBV11-3 and TRBJ1-1, is EAGVVQSPRYKIIEKKQPVAFWCNPISGHNTLYWYLQNLGQGPELLIRYENEEAVDDSQLPKDRFSAERLKGVDSTLKIQPAELGDSAVYLCASSLGLDTEAFFGQGTRLTVV.

This chain joins TRBV7-9 and TRBJ1-4; TRBD1 is a possible D gene (6 bases). Trimming removed 5 bases at V and 6 bases at J, with 13 bases between. The CDR3 is 14 residues long. Germline CDR1 and CDR2: SEHNR and FQNEAQ (reference sequence). The DNA for the CDR3 is TGTGCCAGCAGCCTACGGGGGGGCGATGAAAAACTGTTTTTT. Translated, it gives CASSLRGGDEKLFF.

Here the CDR3 reads CAISEGQEQGASGNTIYF. In nucleotides, the CDR3 is TGTGCCATCAGTGAGGGCCAAGAACAGGGGGCATCAGGAAACACCATATATTTT. The chain carries TRBV10-3 and TRBJ1-3, with 9 bases matching TRBD1. Germline V gives CDR1 ENHRY, CDR2 SYGVKD. The CDR3 sequence is 18 residues long. Trimming removed 2 bases from V and 4 bases from J; junction bases left unmatched: 12.

The CDR3 coding sequence is TGCGCCAGCAGTACAGGATCTATGAACACTGAAGCTTTCTTT. Translated, it gives CASSTGSMNTEAFF. This chain connects TRBV5-1 to TRBJ1-1; the D gene is possibly TRBD1 (5 bases). Per the germline V gene, CDR1 is SGHRS and CDR2 is YFSETQ. This CDR3 is 14 amino acids long. Trimming left V 5 bases short and J 0 bases short, with 11 bases between.

The chain combines TRBV18 with TRBJ1-5; maybe TRBD1 (5 bases). Germline loops: CDR1 KGHSH, CDR2 LQKENI. Trimming shortened V by 2 bases and J by 7 bases, and 12 bases separated the two germline ends. The CDR3 is 14 amino acids. The CDR3 coding sequence is TGTGCCAGCTCACCAACCACCGAGGGGCAGCCCCAGCATTTT. Amino acid sequence: CASSPTTEGQPQHF.

This clone appeared a few times. The chain is built from TRBV6-8 and TRBJ1-5, with no clear D. V was trimmed by 2 bases and J by 0 bases, leaving 8 bases between them. CDR3 length equals 15 residues. From germline, CDR1 is MNHGY and CDR2 SAAAGT. CDR3 in amino acids: CASSYKRYSNQPQHF. CDR3 DNA sequence: TGTGCCAGCAGTTACAAACGCTATAGCAATCAGCCCCAGCATTTT.

The V and J genes are TRBV6-5 and TRBJ1-5; no clear D. Germline V lookup: CDR1 MNHEY, CDR2 SVGAGI. V was shortened by 2 bases and J by 3 bases, with 5 bases between the two germline ends. The CDR3 has 13 residues. CDR3 DNA: TGTGCCAGCAGTTACGACGTCAATCAGCCCCAGCATTTT. This codes for CASSYDVNQPQHF.

The chain carries TRBV5-1 and TRBJ1-4; possible D gene TRBD1, 5 bases. Deletions cut 4 bases from V and 0 bases from J, with 10 bases between. Germline CDR1 SGHRS, CDR2 YFSETQ. The CDR3 runs 15 residues. The CDR3 spells CASSELGATNEKLFF. For the CDR3, the DNA is TGCGCCAGCAGCGAACTAGGGGCAACTAATGAAAAACTGTTTTTT.

The chain carries TRBV19 and TRBJ2-7; tentative D call: TRBD2 (6 bases). Trimming pared 2 bases from V and 4 bases from J, leaving 12 bases between. The germline V gene has CDR1 LNHDA and CDR2 SQIVND (reference sequence). The CDR3 extends over 14 amino acids. CDR3 protein: CASSITTSRYEQYF. The DNA for the CDR3 is TGTGCCAGTAGTATAACGACTAGTCGGTACGAGCAGTACTTC.

The CDR3 region is CASSLGAGGSYEQYF. CDR3 bases: TGTGCCAGCAGCTTGGGGGCAGGGGGCTCCTACGAGCAGTACTTC. The chain couples TRBV5-6 to TRBJ2-7; 7 nucleotides align to TRBD1. The germline V gene has CDR1 SGHDT and CDR2 YYEEEE. The CDR3 loop spans 15 amino acids. The V and J ends lost 0 bases and 0 bases, in that order; junction bases with no gene match: 3.

This clone was found a few times. The chain has TRBV2 and TRBJ2-5; TRBD1 aligns across 10 bases. This CDR3 is 15 amino acids long. V lost 6 bases and J lost 5; bases outside the gene matches: 9. The germline gives CDR1 SNHLY, CDR2 FYNNEI. CDR3 DNA: TGTGCCAGCAGGGTGCGACAGGGGGCGAGGGAGACCCAGTACTTC. Amino acid sequence: CASRVRQGARETQYF.

This chain links TRBV9 with TRBJ2-1, with 14 positions matching TRBD2. This CDR3 region has 18 residues. The germline CDR1 and CDR2 sequences are SGDLS and YYNGEE. V was clipped by 0 bases and J by 0 bases; unmatched bases: 2. CDR3 nucleotides: TGTGCCAGCAGCGTAGCCGGACTAGCGGGGGGCTCCTACAATGAGCAGTTCTTC. It translates to CASSVAGLAGGSYNEQFF.

This sequence joins TRBV28 and TRBJ1-2, with 7 bases identical to TRBD1. With V trimmed by 8 bases and J by 3 bases, 3 bases remained unmatched. Germline loops: CDR1 MDHEN, CDR2 SYDVKM. This CDR3 region has 12 residues. Here the CDR3 DNA reads TGTGCCAGCGAAGGGGGCCACTATGGCTACACCTTC. Amino acids: CASEGGHYGYTF.